These T cell receptor beta chains were read from a single sample in a study of blood T cell repertoires in COVID-19. Profiling relied on immunoSEQ multiplex PCR, and the TCRdb table lists in-frame clones only, not all of them. The top ten hold 5% to 6% of the sample, which has about 140,000 clones, around 84% seen once. Sequencing was done on a sample of peripheral blood. These receptors all stem from a human donor in a cohort sampled during active COVID-19. CDR3s include the opening cysteine and the closing phenylalanine or tryptophan. The D gene is left open where the match is weak. Clone size is given for some rows only: seen once, a few or many times, or a class if the clone is expanded.

abundance: NA; d_gene: TRBD1; j_gene: TRBJ1-1; v_gene: TRBV5-1; CDR3nt: TGCGCCAGCAGCCCGGACAGGTCGCGCGGCACTGAAGCTTTCTTT; CDR3aa: CASSPDRSRGTEAFF
abundance: few; d_gene: NA; j_gene: TRBJ2-2; v_gene: TRBV20-1; CDR3nt: TGCAGTGCTAGGGGGCTCGGGGAGCTGTTTTTT; CDR3aa: CSARGLGELFF
abundance: once; d_gene: TRBD1; j_gene: TRBJ2-7; v_gene: TRBV27; CDR3nt: TGTGCCAGCAGTACCCTGACAGGGAGCTCCTACGAGCAGTACTTC; CDR3aa: CASSTLTGSSYEQYF
abundance: NA; d_gene: TRBD1; j_gene: TRBJ2-3; v_gene: TRBV19; CDR3nt: TGTGCCAGTAGTGGACCGGGACAGCTCACAGATACGCAGTATTTT; CDR3aa: CASSGPGQLTDTQYF
abundance: NA; d_gene: TRBD1; j_gene: TRBJ1-1; v_gene: TRBV3-1/TRBV3-2; CDR3nt: TGTGCCAGCAGCCTTGGGACAGGGGGGAACGCTTTCTTT; CDR3aa: CASSLGTGGNAFF
abundance: NA; d_gene: NA; j_gene: TRBJ1-2; v_gene: TRBV28; CDR3nt: TGTGCCAGCAGTGCCGATTCGACAGCTTACTATGGCTACACCTTC; CDR3aa: CASSADSTAYYGYTF
abundance: NA; d_gene: TRBD2; j_gene: TRBJ2-3; v_gene: TRBV5-1; CDR3nt: TGCGCCAGCCAGCAGATTCCGGGGGGGCACGCAGATACGCAGTATTTT; CDR3aa: CASQQIPGGHADTQYF
abundance: NA; d_gene: NA; j_gene: TRBJ2-7; v_gene: TRBV28; CDR3nt: TGTGCCAGCAGTTTATGGGGGGGACAGTCCTACGAGCAGTACTTC; CDR3aa: CASSLWGGQSYEQYF
abundance: NA; d_gene: NA; j_gene: TRBJ1-1; v_gene: TRBV15; CDR3nt: TGTGCCACCAGCAGAAGAGGGGGCACTGAAGCTTTCTTT; CDR3aa: CATSRRGGTEAFF
abundance: NA; d_gene: TRBD2; j_gene: TRBJ2-7; v_gene: TRBV9; CDR3nt: TGTGCCAGCAGCGAGGGACTAGCGATGTACGAGCAGTACTTC; CDR3aa: CASSEGLAMYEQYF
abundance: NA; d_gene: NA; j_gene: TRBJ1-4; v_gene: TRBV27; CDR3nt: TGTGCCAGCAGGCAGGGAGGGTTTCCTGAAAAACTGTTTTTT; CDR3aa: CASRQGGFPEKLFF
abundance: NA; d_gene: TRBD2; j_gene: TRBJ2-1; v_gene: TRBV2; CDR3nt: TGTGCCAGCAGTGTTCAGGGGCCGGGACTAGCGGCTGGGAATGAGCAGTTCTTC; CDR3aa: CASSVQGPGLAAGNEQFF
abundance: NA; d_gene: TRBD2; j_gene: TRBJ2-1; v_gene: TRBV2; CDR3nt: TGTGCCAGCAGTGAGACTAGCGGGAGCGATGAGCAGTTCTTC; CDR3aa: CASSETSGSDEQFF
abundance: NA; d_gene: TRBD1; j_gene: TRBJ1-2; v_gene: TRBV5-6; CDR3nt: TGTGCCAGCAGCCCTCCCCGGACAGGGGGCAACTATGGCTACACCTTC; CDR3aa: CASSPPRTGGNYGYTF
abundance: NA; d_gene: NA; j_gene: TRBJ2-2; v_gene: TRBV9; CDR3nt: TGTGCCAGTTCACTAGCAGCGAACACCGGGGAGCTGTTTTTT; CDR3aa: CASSLAANTGELFF
abundance: NA; d_gene: NA; j_gene: TRBJ1-5; v_gene: TRBV28; CDR3nt: TGTGCCAGCAGTTTATTGACTGGGGGCTACAATCAGCCCCAGCATTTT; CDR3aa: CASSLLTGGYNQPQHF
abundance: NA; d_gene: TRBD1; j_gene: TRBJ1-1; v_gene: TRBV14; CDR3nt: TGTGCCAGCAGCCAGTCTATCGGACAGGGCAGTGAAGCTTTCTTT; CDR3aa: CASSQSIGQGSEAFF
abundance: NA; d_gene: TRBD2; j_gene: TRBJ2-1; v_gene: TRBV18; CDR3nt: TGTGCCAGCTCACCAAGGGCGGGAGAATGGAATGAGCAGTTCTTC; CDR3aa: CASSPRAGEWNEQFF
abundance: NA; d_gene: TRBD1; j_gene: TRBJ2-1; v_gene: TRBV6-6; CDR3nt: TGTGCCAGCAGACCGGGACAGTGGTCCGTTGAGCAGTTCTTC; CDR3aa: CASRPGQWSVEQFF
abundance: NA; d_gene: NA; j_gene: TRBJ2-2; v_gene: TRBV5-1; CDR3nt: TGCGCCAGCGCAACCGGGACACTGAACACCGGGGAGCTGTTTTTT; CDR3aa: CASATGTLNTGELFF
abundance: NA; d_gene: TRBD2; j_gene: TRBJ2-7; v_gene: TRBV9; CDR3nt: TGTGCCAGCGTGCTGACTAGCGGAAGCTCCTACGAGCAGTACTTC; CDR3aa: CASVLTSGSSYEQYF
abundance: NA; d_gene: TRBD2; j_gene: TRBJ2-3; v_gene: TRBV7-9; CDR3nt: TGTGCCAGCAGCTTGGCGGGGGGGTTGGCAGATACGCAGTATTTT; CDR3aa: CASSLAGGLADTQYF
abundance: NA; d_gene: TRBD2; j_gene: TRBJ2-7; v_gene: TRBV7-8; CDR3nt: TGTGCCAGCAGCTTAGCGTCCGGGAGGGCCAGCGAGCAGTACTTC; CDR3aa: CASSLASGRASEQYF
abundance: NA; d_gene: TRBD1; j_gene: TRBJ1-4; v_gene: TRBV28; CDR3nt: TGTGCCAGCAGTTCTATACAGGGGGAAAAACTGTTTTTT; CDR3aa: CASSSIQGEKLFF
abundance: few; d_gene: TRBD1; j_gene: TRBJ2-1; v_gene: TRBV9; CDR3nt: TGTGCCGCAGGGACAGGGATGTATGAGCAGTTCTTC; CDR3aa: CAAGTGMYEQFF
abundance: NA; d_gene: TRBD1; j_gene: TRBJ2-4; v_gene: TRBV6-5; CDR3nt: TGTGCCAGCAATATACAGGGGGCCAAAAACATTCAGTACTTC; CDR3aa: CASNIQGAKNIQYF
abundance: NA; d_gene: TRBD1; j_gene: TRBJ1-1; v_gene: TRBV14; CDR3nt: TGTGCCAGCAGCCAAGCGTCAGGGGGGAACACTGAAGCTTTCTTT; CDR3aa: CASSQASGGNTEAFF
abundance: NA; d_gene: TRBD2; j_gene: TRBJ2-3; v_gene: TRBV11-2; CDR3nt: TGTGCCAGCAGCTTAGATGGGCAAGCTGCGGGAGTTAAAGTAGATACGCAGTATTTT; CDR3aa: CASSLDGQAAGVKVDTQYF
abundance: NA; d_gene: NA; j_gene: TRBJ2-2; v_gene: TRBV6-5; CDR3nt: TGTGCCAGCAGACAGGGCGGCACCGGGGAGCTGTTTTTT; CDR3aa: CASRQGGTGELFF
abundance: NA; d_gene: NA; j_gene: TRBJ2-5; v_gene: TRBV28; CDR3nt: TGTGCCAGCACCCCCCGCCCGACAGAAAGTGAACAAGAGACCCAGTACTTC; CDR3aa: CASTPRPTESEQETQYF
abundance: NA; d_gene: TRBD2; j_gene: TRBJ2-3; v_gene: TRBV3-1/TRBV3-2; CDR3nt: TGTGCCAGCAGCGCCCGGACTAGCGGATGGCCAGATACGCAGTATTTT; CDR3aa: CASSARTSGWPDTQYF
abundance: NA; d_gene: NA; j_gene: TRBJ2-1; v_gene: TRBV6-5; CDR3nt: TGTGCCAGCAGTTCCGATGAGCAGTTCTTC; CDR3aa: CASSSDEQFF
abundance: NA; d_gene: NA; j_gene: TRBJ1-5; v_gene: TRBV2; CDR3nt: TGTGCCAGCAGTGAAGCGCCCTGGAAGGGGAATCAGCCCCAGCATTTT; CDR3aa: CASSEAPWKGNQPQHF
abundance: NA; d_gene: NA; j_gene: TRBJ1-5; v_gene: TRBV30; CDR3nt: TGTGCCGCGGGGCGGGGCAATCAGCCCCAGCATTTT; CDR3aa: CAAGRGNQPQHF
abundance: NA; d_gene: TRBD2; j_gene: TRBJ2-5; v_gene: TRBV2; CDR3nt: TGTGCCAGCTTCAGCGGGGGCCCCTTGGGGACCCAGTACTTC; CDR3aa: CASFSGGPLGTQYF
abundance: once; d_gene: TRBD2; j_gene: TRBJ2-1; v_gene: TRBV7-3; CDR3nt: TGTGCCAGCAGCTCCTCAATCGCGGGAGGCAACAATGAGCAGTTCTTC; CDR3aa: CASSSSIAGGNNEQFF
abundance: once; d_gene: TRBD1; j_gene: TRBJ2-1; v_gene: TRBV7-8; CDR3nt: TGTGCCAGCAGCCGGACAGGGGTTGGTTCTGAGCAGTTCTTC; CDR3aa: CASSRTGVGSEQFF
abundance: NA; d_gene: NA; j_gene: TRBJ2-7; v_gene: TRBV7-9; CDR3nt: TGTGCCAGCAGCTCGATTGGAACGGACAACGAGCAGTACTTC; CDR3aa: CASSSIGTDNEQYF
abundance: NA; d_gene: TRBD2; j_gene: TRBJ2-2; v_gene: TRBV7-7; CDR3nt: TGTGCCAGCAGCCTTCTAGCGGGAGTTGGCACCGGGGAGCTGTTTTTT; CDR3aa: CASSLLAGVGTGELFF
abundance: NA; d_gene: NA; j_gene: TRBJ2-4; v_gene: TRBV15; CDR3nt: TGTGCCACCAGCAGAGACAAAGCCAAAAACATTCAGTACTTC; CDR3aa: CATSRDKAKNIQYF
abundance: NA; d_gene: NA; j_gene: TRBJ1-2; v_gene: TRBV12-3/TRBV12-4; CDR3nt: TGTGCCAGCAGTTTAAACCCAGGGGATGGCTACACCTTC; CDR3aa: CASSLNPGDGYTF
abundance: NA; d_gene: TRBD1; j_gene: TRBJ1-4; v_gene: TRBV7-8; CDR3nt: TGTGCCAGCAGCCAGGGGGCGGGTAATGAAAAACTGTTTTTT; CDR3aa: CASSQGAGNEKLFF
abundance: once; d_gene: NA; j_gene: TRBJ1-4; v_gene: TRBV5-1; CDR3nt: TGCGCCAGCAGCTTGGCCGGGGGACGGGAAGAAAAACTGTTTTTT; CDR3aa: CASSLAGGREEKLFF
abundance: NA; d_gene: NA; j_gene: TRBJ2-5; v_gene: TRBV19; CDR3nt: TGTGCCAGTAGCCTAGGGGCGCTTGGAGACCAGTACTTC; CDR3aa: CASSLGALGDQYF
abundance: NA; d_gene: NA; j_gene: TRBJ2-7; v_gene: TRBV13; CDR3nt: TGTGCCAGCAGCTTAGGACGACTCTCCTACGAGCAGTACTTC; CDR3aa: CASSLGRLSYEQYF
abundance: NA; d_gene: NA; j_gene: TRBJ1-1; v_gene: TRBV2; CDR3nt: TGTGCCAGCAGCCCCCAGGGCAATACTGAAGCTTTCTTT; CDR3aa: CASSPQGNTEAFF
abundance: few; d_gene: NA; j_gene: TRBJ2-7; v_gene: TRBV5-4; CDR3nt: TGTGCCAGCAGTCCCGCAGGGGCTACCTCCTACGAGCAGTACTTC; CDR3aa: CASSPAGATSYEQYF
abundance: NA; d_gene: TRBD2; j_gene: TRBJ2-1; v_gene: TRBV7-6; CDR3nt: TGTGCCAGCAGCTTACAGTATCAGCGGGAGGGGTCCTACAATGAGCAGTTCTTC; CDR3aa: CASSLQYQREGSYNEQFF
abundance: NA; d_gene: TRBD2; j_gene: TRBJ2-5; v_gene: TRBV11-1; CDR3nt: TGTGCCAGCAGCGTCCGCCCGGCGGGGGGGGAGACCCAGTACTTC; CDR3aa: CASSVRPAGGETQYF
abundance: NA; d_gene: TRBD2; j_gene: TRBJ2-1; v_gene: TRBV4-1; CDR3nt: TGCGCCAGCAGGAAACTAGCGGGAGCCGCCAACAATGAGCAGTTCTTC; CDR3aa: CASRKLAGAANNEQFF
abundance: NA; d_gene: NA; j_gene: TRBJ1-5; v_gene: TRBV15; CDR3nt: TGTGCCACCAGCCCCAGGCTAAGCAATCAGCCCCAGCATTTT; CDR3aa: CATSPRLSNQPQHF
abundance: NA; d_gene: NA; j_gene: TRBJ2-1; v_gene: TRBV7-8; CDR3nt: TGTGCCAGCAGCTCGACGGACAGTATAAACTCCTACAATGAGCAGTTCTTC; CDR3aa: CASSSTDSINSYNEQFF
abundance: once; d_gene: TRBD2; j_gene: TRBJ2-1; v_gene: TRBV18; CDR3nt: TGTGCCAGCTCACCACCGCGGGTAGCGGGAATCTACAATGAGCAGTTCTTC; CDR3aa: CASSPPRVAGIYNEQFF
abundance: NA; d_gene: TRBD2; j_gene: TRBJ2-7; v_gene: TRBV4-1; CDR3nt: TGCGCCAGCAGCCACCCGGGACTAGCGGGAGCCGAGCAGTACTTC; CDR3aa: CASSHPGLAGAEQYF